This T cell receptor (beta chain) came from a study of OX40 agonist ivuxolimab in advanced cancers. Study in general: Ivuxolimab, which patients received intravenously every 2 weeks, was dosed at 0.01 to 10 mg/kg. Patients enrolled in dose escalation were diagnosed with hepatocellular carcinoma, melanoma, renal cell or head and neck cancer.

Regarding the study as a whole: CD8+ T cells (on average) carried more expanded clones than CD4+ T cells.

Germline assignment: CDR1 MNHEY and CDR2 SVGAGI. V was clipped by 4 bases and J by 3 bases; unmatched bases: 5. The CDR3 is 14 amino acids. Assay: immunoSEQ multiplex PCR; the TCRdb copy retains only in-frame clones and omits some. This table has some 86,000 clones, about 92% appearing once. Points on this clone: Its target is unknown.

The gene calls are TRBV6-5 and TRBJ1-1; 7 bases fit TRBD1. This TCR was sampled from an adult with an advanced solid tumor such as melanoma, head and neck, liver or kidney cancer. Sequencing used CD4+ or CD8+ T cells sorted from blood, obtained in a trial of the OX40 agonist ivuxolimab. The CDR3 nucleotides read TGTGCCAGCAGTTTGCCAGGGGGAGACACTGAAGCTTTCTTT. This codes for CASSLPGGDTEAFF.